Here is one T cell receptor (beta chain) with its context. This table comes from immunoSEQ multiplex PCR, and its TCRdb copy is limited to in-frame clones, with some not included. The sample lists around 99,000 clones, almost 70% occurring once. This specimen belongs to a study of shared clonotypes between healthy human individuals. Germline V CDR1 and CDR2: MNHNS, SASEGT. Trimming removed 0 bases at V and 2 bases at J, with 11 bases between. The CDR3 is 15 residues long. Input material: memory CD8+ T cells sorted from blood. The subset is: CD45RO+ cells pooled with CCR7-negative TemRA cells. This chain links TRBV6-1 with TRBJ2-7; D is ambiguous. This sequence originates from a man aged 25-45 years in good health. CDR3 DNA: TGTGCCAGCAGTGAAGCATGGCCGAGTGCCTACGAGCAGTACTTC. Translated, it gives CASSEAWPSAYEQYF.